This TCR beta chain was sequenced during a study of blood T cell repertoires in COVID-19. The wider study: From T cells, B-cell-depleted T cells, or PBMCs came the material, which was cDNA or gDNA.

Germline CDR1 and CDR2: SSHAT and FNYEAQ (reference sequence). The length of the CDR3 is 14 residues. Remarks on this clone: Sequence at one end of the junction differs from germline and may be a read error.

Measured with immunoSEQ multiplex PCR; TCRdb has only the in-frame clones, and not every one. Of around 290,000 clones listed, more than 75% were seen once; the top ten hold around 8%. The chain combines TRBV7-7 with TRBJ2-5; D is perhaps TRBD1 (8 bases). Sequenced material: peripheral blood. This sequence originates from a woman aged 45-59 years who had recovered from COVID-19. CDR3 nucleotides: TGTGCTAGCAGCGGGGACAGGACCCTTGAGACCCAGTACTTC. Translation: CASSGDRTLETQYF.